Below are 19 T cell receptor beta chains sequenced from a single sample in a study of shared clonotypes between healthy human individuals. The protocol was immunoSEQ multiplex PCR, while the TCRdb copy is restricted to in-frame clones and leaves out a portion. This table holds millions of clones, more than 90% found once. Specimen: naive CD4+ T cells sorted from blood. Subset denoted: CD45RA+ positively selected. The receptors originated from a young man in good health.

The rearrangement uses TRBV9 and TRBJ2-2; the D is unclear. The CDR3 has 14 residues. CDR1 and CDR2 (germline): SGDLS, YYNGEE. The V and J ends lost 0 bases and 1 base respectively, with 4 bases between them. The CDR3 nucleotides are TGTGCCAGCAGCGTAGTCAGGAACACCGGGGAGCTGTTTTTT. Its protein is CASSVVRNTGELFF.

The genes are TRBV5-1 and TRBJ1-2, with unresolved D. In germline, CDR1 is SGHRS, CDR2 YFSETQ. Trimming removed 3 bases at V and 6 bases at J, with 15 bases between. CDR3 length: 14 residues. This chain's CDR3 is CASSSTFGGDGYTF. The CDR3 DNA follows: TGCGCCAGCAGCTCTACATTCGGCGGTGATGGCTACACCTTC.

The chain links TRBV4-1 to TRBJ1-3; TRBD1 matches at 9 bases. J was trimmed by 3 bases and V by 2 bases; bases with no gene match: 8. Germline CDR1 MGHRA, CDR2 YSYEKL. This CDR3 has 17 amino acids. The CDR3 DNA reads TGCGCCAGCAGCCAACAAGAACAGGGGGCTTATGGAAACACCATATATTTT. Amino acid sequence: CASSQQEQGAYGNTIYF.

The rearrangement joins TRBV11-2 to TRBJ2-5; tentative D call: TRBD2 (6 bases). Trimming took off 5 bases at V and 3 bases at J, with 22 bases between the two ends. Germline V gene sequence: CDR1 SGHAT, CDR2 FQNNGV. There are 17 residues in the CDR3. The CDR3, as DNA: TGTGCCAGCAGCCGAACCGAAATGGTGGGGGGAAAAGAGACCCAGTACTTC. Its translation: CASSRTEMVGGKETQYF.

V gene TRBV4-1 combines with J gene TRBJ1-3; a possible D gene is TRBD1 (5 bases). The CDR3 totals 16 residues. Trimming left V 3 bases short and J 0 bases short, with 12 bases between. Germline V gives CDR1 MGHRA, CDR2 YSYEKL. Here the CDR3 DNA reads TGCGCCAGCAGCCAGAGCGACAGATTCTCTGGAAACACCATATATTTT. Protein product: CASSQSDRFSGNTIYF.

This clone was picked up one time. This chain links TRBV7-9 with TRBJ2-7, with 7 bases matching TRBD2. The germline V gene has CDR1 SEHNR and CDR2 FQNEAQ (reference sequence). The V and J ends lost 2 bases and 7 bases, in that order; junction bases with no gene match: 8. This CDR3 has 14 residues. This CDR3 is CASSLSGTDGEQYF. CDR3 nucleotides: TGTGCCAGCAGCTTAAGCGGGACGGATGGGGAGCAGTACTTC.

This chain uses TRBV18 with TRBJ2-7, with D possibly matching TRBD2 (7 bases). V was clipped by 6 bases and J by 1 base, with 13 bases between them. The CDR3 spans 14 residues. CDR1 and CDR2 (germline): KGHSH, LQKENI. CDR3 region: CASSQRGGSYEQYF. The CDR3 coding sequence is TGTGCCAGCTCGCAAAGGGGGGGTTCCTACGAGCAGTACTTC.

The chain employs TRBV7-9 and TRBJ2-7; 9 bases map to TRBD2. Germline CDR1 and CDR2: SEHNR and FQNEAQ (reference sequence). Trimming at V came to 8 bases and at J to 3 bases, leaving 5 bases not matched to a gene. This CDR3 spans 13 amino acids. The CDR3 here is CASGPSGVYEQYF. CDR3 nucleotide sequence: TGTGCCAGCGGACCTAGCGGGGTCTACGAGCAGTACTTC.

Note on this clone: The same CDR3 is also encoded by other DNA sequences in this sample. The chain employs TRBV27 and TRBJ2-6; D is unresolved. Germline V gene lookup returns CDR1 MNHEY and CDR2 SMNVEV (reference sequence). The CDR3 runs to 13 residues. The ends were cut back, 4 bases at V and 0 bases at J, with 1 base in the middle. The CDR3 loop is CASSSSGANVLTF. CDR3 nucleotides: TGTGCCAGCAGTTCCTCTGGGGCCAACGTCCTGACTTTC.

The chain couples TRBV4-3 to TRBJ1-5; D gene uncertain. The CDR3 extends over 15 amino acids. Germline CDR1 and CDR2: LGHNA and YSLEER. V lost 0 bases, J lost 3 bases, and 9 bases lay in between. The CDR3, as DNA: TGCGCCAGCAGCCAAGAAGAGGGTTCCAATCAGCCCCAGCATTTT. This gives the protein CASSQEEGSNQPQHF.

V and J are TRBV6-5 and TRBJ2-7; weak D call: TRBD2 (5 bases). Deletions cut 6 bases from V and 0 bases from J, with 12 bases between. Germline lookup yields CDR1 MNHEY and CDR2 SVGAGI. The CDR3 is made up of 14 amino acids. CDR3 sequence (DNA): TGTGCCAGCAGATCCCGGACTCCCTCCTACGAGCAGTACTTC. This sequence encodes CASRSRTPSYEQYF.

This clone was counted a single time. CDR3 loop: CASSAGTSGGYEQYF. CDR3 bases: TGTGCCAGCAGTGCCGGGACTAGCGGGGGATACGAGCAGTACTTC. V usage is TRBV2 and J usage is TRBJ2-7; 14 nucleotides line up with TRBD2. After removal of 4 bases from V and 4 bases from J, the junction contained 3 bases not matched to a gene. The CDR3 consists of 15 residues. CDR1 is SNHLY and CDR2 is FYNNEI in the germline V gene.

The chain is built from TRBV18 and TRBJ2-1, with TRBD2 as a possible D gene (6 bases). This CDR3 comprises 15 residues. V was cut by 4 bases and J by 5 bases, with 15 bases left in between. Germline V gives CDR1 KGHSH, CDR2 LQKENI. CDR3: CASSHTGTSNNEQFF. The DNA of the CDR3 is TGTGCCAGCTCACATACCGGGACTTCCAACAATGAGCAGTTCTTC.

To note about this clone: The sample holds other DNA sequences that translate to the same CDR3. The chain is built from TRBV6-5 and TRBJ2-1, with D hard to call. CDR1 and CDR2 from the germline V gene are MNHEY and SVGAGI. The germline V and J ends were trimmed by 0 bases and 9 bases, with 6 bases remaining between them. The CDR3 extends over 12 amino acids. In DNA, the CDR3 is TGTGCCAGCAGTTACTCCGTTGGTGAGCAGTTCTTC. Its protein is CASSYSVGEQFF.

The chain combines TRBV28 with TRBJ1-6; possible D gene TRBD1, 5 bases. Trimming removed 2 bases from V and 9 bases from J, with 17 bases in between. Germline CDR1 MDHEN, CDR2 SYDVKM. The CDR3 has 16 residues. This CDR3 reads CASSLESGRVISPLHF. The CDR3 region has the DNA TGTGCCAGCAGTTTAGAGTCAGGGAGGGTTATTTCACCCCTCCACTTT.

This chain links TRBV6-5 with TRBJ2-7; no clear D. The CDR3 is 15 amino acids. V lost 0 bases to trimming and J lost 2 bases, with 11 bases between them. CDR1 MNHEY and CDR2 SVGAGI come from the germline V gene. The CDR3 nucleotides read TGTGCCAGCAGTTACTCGGCAGTTTCTCCCTACGAGCAGTACTTC. Encoded protein: CASSYSAVSPYEQYF.

Concerning this clone: A junction boundary mismatches the germline segment, possibly from a read error. The chain combines TRBV7-9 with TRBJ2-7; 9 bases agree with TRBD2. Germline lookup yields CDR1 SEHNR and CDR2 FQNEAQ (reference sequence). The CDR3 length is 15 residues. CDR3 residues: CASSVAGVSPYEQYF. Written as DNA, the CDR3 is TGTGCCAGCAGCGTAGCGGGAGTTAGCCCCTACGAGCAGTACTTC.

Note on this clone: This same CDR3 is encoded by further DNA sequences in the sample. The rearrangement links TRBV28 to TRBJ1-4, with unresolved D. This CDR3 contains 16 residues. V gave up 2 bases and J gave up 0 bases, with 10 bases separating them. Germline V CDR1 and CDR2: MDHEN, SYDVKM. Here the CDR3 DNA reads TGTGCCAGCAGTTTACCGGGCACTGCAACTAATGAAAAACTGTTTTTT. As protein: CASSLPGTATNEKLFF. The full variable domain, completed using reference TRBV28 and TRBJ1-4, is DVKVTQSSRYLVKRTGEKVFLECVQDMDHENMFWYRQDPGLGLRLIYFSYDVKMKEKGDIPEGYSVSREKKERFSLILESASTNQTSMYLCASSLPGTATNEKLFFGSGTQLSVL.

The V and J genes are TRBV28 and TRBJ1-5, with D possibly being TRBD1 (6 bases). Per germline, CDR1 MDHEN and CDR2 SYDVKM. Trimming shortened V by 5 bases and J by 4 bases, and 9 bases separated the two germline ends. This CDR3 has 13 amino acids. The CDR3 coding sequence is TGTGCCAGCAGTGCAGGGGTGAATCAGCCCCAGCATTTT. It codes for CASSAGVNQPQHF.